This T cell receptor beta chain was retrieved from a study of early T cells in non-severe SARS-CoV-2 infection. The wider study: Bulk RNA isolated from unsorted whole blood underwent sequencing; chains were not paired.

Broader study findings: Using VDJdb, the matching emphasized anti-spike CD8 responses while missing private and CD4 specificities.

As part of library construction, unique molecular identifiers were attached to individual cDNA molecules. TCRdb passed the 5' RACE reads through MiXCR, listing each CDR3 protein once. The table lists tens of thousands of distinct CDR3 sequences, approximately 13% of them singletons. The table lists this clonotype with a few counts. Its cognate antigen is unknown. J gave up 0 bases and V 4 bases, and 10 bases lay outside the gene matches. The CDR3 is 18 residues long. Germline-derived CDR1 and CDR2 are SGHRS and YFSETQ. This chain connects TRBV5-1 to TRBJ2-6, with 7 bases aligning to TRBD1. Specimen: whole blood, collected at baseline. The receptor comes from an adult who was a healthcare worker with PCR-confirmed SARS-CoV-2 infection or an uninfected control (not recorded which). The CDR3: CASSQLPGQSSGANVLTF. CDR3 DNA: TGCGCCAGCAGCCAGCTACCGGGACAGTCCTCTGGGGCCAACGTCCTGACTTTC.